Described below is a single T cell receptor beta chain sequence and its context. These data are taken from a study of blood T cell repertoires in COVID-19. Study background: The United States, Italy and Spain provided the acute and convalescent COVID-19 samples. PBMCs, B-cell-depleted T cells, or T cells provided the cDNA or gDNA that made up the material.

Original processing notes: Estimates of nucleated cell counts were drawn from the amplification of reference gene primers. The table came from immunoSEQ multiplex PCR; TCRdb's copy has only in-frame clones and leaves some out. That table is the source of V, J and clone size, and D and trimming were worked out from the DNA. This sample has about 200,000 clones, with roughly 80% found just once. The V gene end was trimmed by 6 bases and the J gene end by 5 bases; junction bases not matched to a gene: 9. This CDR3 has 15 amino acids. CDR1 and CDR2 from the germline V gene are MNHEY and SVGAGI. This TCR came from a woman aged 80 or older with acute or convalescent COVID-19. The chain recombines TRBV6-5 with TRBJ2-5; 10 bases map to TRBD2. The specimen sequenced was peripheral blood. CDR3: CASSSSGSGRETQYF. The CDR3 DNA reads TGTGCCAGCAGCAGTTCGGGTAGCGGGAGGGAGACCCAGTACTTC.